These 13 T cell receptor beta chains originate from one sample sequenced in a study of T-cell memory formation after mild COVID-19. TCRdb ran MiXCR on the 5' RACE reads and lists one entry per CDR3 protein. The table shows 170,000 or so distinct CDR3 sequences, with roughly 31% occurring only once. Sequencing used PBMCs or a T cell subset sorted from them (not recorded which). These receptors were collected from an adult woman who had mild COVID-19 (a few samples of this study predate the infection). Cell type and time point are not known.

The V and J genes are TRBV5-8 and TRBJ2-1; D could derive from TRBD1 or TRBD2 (5 bases each). The CDR3 is made up of 16 amino acids. In germline, CDR1 is SGHTS, CDR2 YDEGEE. V lost 4 bases to trimming and J lost 0 bases, with 14 bases between them. CDR3 residues: CASSEGLGSSYNEQFF. Written as DNA, the CDR3 is TGTGCCAGCAGCGAGGGGCTAGGAAGCTCCTACAATGAGCAGTTCTTC.

This clonotype has more than one count but fewer than ten. V and J are TRBV6-4 and TRBJ2-1; 8 bases align to TRBD1. Germline-derived CDR1 and CDR2 are MRHNA and SNTAGT. The CDR3 totals 15 residues. With 3 bases clipped from V and 6 bases from J, the junction kept 7 bases outside the gene matches. This CDR3 is CASSEKTGASNEQFF. DNA of the CDR3: TGTGCCAGCAGTGAGAAGACAGGGGCGAGCAATGAGCAGTTCTTC.

This clonotype was counted between two and nine times. The chain is built from TRBV7-9 and TRBJ2-3; D unresolved. Germline V gene lookup returns CDR1 SEHNR and CDR2 FQNEAQ (reference sequence). Trimming shortened V by 4 bases and J by 0 bases, and 5 bases separated the two germline ends. The CDR3 loop spans 13 amino acids. The CDR3 nucleotides read TGTGCCAGCAGCTGGGGTAGCACAGATACGCAGTATTTT. Its translation is CASSWGSTDTQYF.

This clonotype occurred a few times. V usage is TRBV12-3 or TRBV12-4 and J usage is TRBJ2-1, with 9 bases that match TRBD2. The V and J ends lost 7 bases and 4 bases, in that order; junction bases with no gene match: 8. The CDR3 length is 15 residues. CDR3 sequence: CASTAGTSLYNEQFF. The CDR3 bases are TGTGCCAGCACGGCAGGGACTAGCTTGTACAATGAGCAGTTCTTC.

V is TRBV3-1 and J is TRBJ1-2; D gene unclear. The CDR3 has 15 amino acids. The V end was cut by 6 bases, the J end by 4 bases, with 18 bases between. Per the germline V gene, CDR1 is LGHDT and CDR2 is YNNKEL (reference sequence). CDR3 residues: CASSPLTVAGYGYTF. The CDR3 nucleotides are TGTGCCAGCAGTCCGCTCACGGTGGCGGGCTATGGCTACACCTTC.

The chain is built from TRBV7-8 and TRBJ2-7; a weak D match, TRBD2 (6 bases). Germline assignment: CDR1 SGHVS and CDR2 FQNEAQ. V was cut by 5 bases and J by 3 bases, with 14 bases left in between. The CDR3 length is 14 residues. DNA for the CDR3: TGTGCCAGCAGCCCGACTAGTACTTTCTACGAGCAGTACTTC. Amino acids: CASSPTSTFYEQYF.

V and J are TRBV29-1 and TRBJ1-1, with D unresolved. Germline V gene sequence: CDR1 SQVTM, CDR2 ANQGSEA. Trimming took 6 bases from V and 1 from J, leaving 9 bases between them. The CDR3 runs to 12 residues. CDR3 in DNA: TGCAGCGTCGATGTCCCGAACACTGAAGCTTTCTTT. Protein sequence: CSVDVPNTEAFF. The complete variable domain, with remaining parts taken from reference TRBV29-1 and TRBJ1-1, reads SAVISQKPSRDICQRGTSLTIQCQVDSQVTMMFWYRQQPGQSLTLIATANQGSEATYESGFVIDKFPISRPNLTFSTLTVSNMSPEDSSIYLCSVDVPNTEAFFGQGTRLTVV.

This clonotype has more than one count but fewer than ten. The chain is built from TRBV12-3 or TRBV12-4 and TRBJ2-4; TRBD2 matches 7 bases. The CDR3 loop spans 19 amino acids. J lost 3 bases, V lost 6 bases, and 20 bases had no gene match. The CDR3 sequence is CASSDRRDYRSLGKNIQYF. The CDR3 nucleotides read TGTGCCAGCAGCGATCGCCGGGACTACCGCTCTTTAGGCAAAAACATTCAGTACTTC.

This clonotype has a handful of counts. The V call is TRBV3-1, the J call TRBJ2-7, with 7 bases aligning to TRBD1. Looked up from germline, CDR1 is LGHDT and CDR2 is YNNKEL (reference sequence). With V trimmed by 4 bases and J by 6 bases, 9 bases remained unmatched. The CDR3 consists of 14 residues. CDR3 protein: CASSPGQTTSEQYF. The CDR3 DNA follows: TGTGCCAGCAGCCCGGGACAGACTACGTCCGAGCAGTACTTC.

The V gene is TRBV5-6, the J gene TRBJ2-7; 9 bases fit TRBD2. CDR1 SGHDT and CDR2 YYEEEE come from the germline V gene. V shed 0 bases and J 5 bases; nucleotides not matched to a gene: 6. CDR3 size: 15 residues. The CDR3 DNA reads as TGTGCCAGCAGCTTGGTTGCGGGGGGGCCAGACGAGCAGTACTTC. It specifies CASSLVAGGPDEQYF.

This clonotype was found a few times. Its ends do not fully match the called genes, so a read error is possible. The genes are TRBV29-1 and TRBJ1-5; the D gene is possibly TRBD1 (6 bases). The CDR3 is 12 amino acids. CDR1 is SQVTM, CDR2 ANQGSEA, per germline. The CDR3 bases are TGCAGCATTGACAGGCCCCACGAGCCCCAGCATTTT. It yields the protein CSIDRPHEPQHF.

The genes are TRBV10-3 and TRBJ2-7, with 11 bases lining up with TRBD1. The CDR3 runs 12 residues. The V gene's germline CDR1 is ENHRY and CDR2 SYGVKD. Germline trimming cut 8 bases from V and 3 bases from J; bases unmatched to any gene: 0. CDR3 region: CAIGTGGYEQYF. CDR3 sequence (DNA): TGTGCCATCGGGACAGGGGGCTACGAGCAGTACTTC.

There are a few counts of this clonotype. The V and J genes are TRBV7-9 and TRBJ1-2; 11 bases line up with TRBD1. The germline V gene encodes CDR1 SEHNR and CDR2 FQNEAQ (reference sequence). The CDR3 runs to 14 residues. V shed 5 bases, J shed 4 bases, and the junction held 3 bases outside the gene matches. The DNA of the CDR3 is TGTGCCAGCAGCCTCGGGACAGGGGGCTATGGCTACACCTTC. Protein product: CASSLGTGGYGYTF.